This T cell receptor (beta chain) was observed in a study of T cell repertoires in MIS-A myocarditis. Germline V gives CDR1 SNHLY, CDR2 FYNNEI. V lost 6 bases, J lost 4 bases, and 21 bases lay in between. This CDR3 comprises 17 residues. TCRdb's copy holds only in-frame clones and misses some; the assay was immunoSEQ multiplex PCR. The repertoire has about 15,000 clones, roughly 74% of them found once; the top ten carry 61%. The TCR was taken from a man between 18 and 35 years old with fulminant myocarditis from multisystem inflammatory syndrome in adults (MIS-A) after COVID-19. The genes are TRBV2 and TRBJ1-4, with D possibly matching TRBD1 (6 bases). Sequenced input: left ventricle heart tissue obtained at autopsy. The CDR3 coding sequence is TGTGCCAGCAGCGGCCTCCATCCTGGGGGGCTTAATGAAAAACTGTTTTTT. Translated: CASSGLHPGGLNEKLFF.